This record looks at one T cell receptor (beta chain) sequence and its context. Its antigen is not identified. Using genomic DNA as the template, TCR beta VDJ and CDR3 profiling was carried out. TCRdb re-called the reads through MiXCR, storing one row per CDR3 protein. The sample carries 450,000 to 550,000 distinct CDR3 sequences, around 30% recorded once. Germline V CDR1 and CDR2: LGHNA, YSLEER. This CDR3 has 17 amino acids. J gave up 3 bases and V 2 bases, and 11 bases lay outside the gene matches. This specimen belongs to a study of CD8+CD57+ T cells in acquired aplastic anemia. Study at large: CD4+ and CD8+ cells, once sorted, gave DNA averaging about 3 ug.

Study-level points and caveats: Comparison of patients with controls identified approximately 28 shared CD8+ CDR3 sequences.

Patients who underwent sequencing had shown CD8+CD57+ cell expansion by flow cytometry. When blood sampling took place, the patients had received no therapy. The chain recombines TRBV4-3 with TRBJ2-7; TRBD2 matches at 9 bases. The TCR was taken from a human donor with aplastic anemia. The sample was sorted CD4+, CD8+, or CD8+CD57+ T cells (not recorded which) from PBMCs. CDR3 sequence reads: CASSQNSRSSGSYEQYF. CDR3 DNA: TGCGCCAGCAGCCAAAACTCACGGAGTAGCGGGAGCTACGAGCAGTACTTC.